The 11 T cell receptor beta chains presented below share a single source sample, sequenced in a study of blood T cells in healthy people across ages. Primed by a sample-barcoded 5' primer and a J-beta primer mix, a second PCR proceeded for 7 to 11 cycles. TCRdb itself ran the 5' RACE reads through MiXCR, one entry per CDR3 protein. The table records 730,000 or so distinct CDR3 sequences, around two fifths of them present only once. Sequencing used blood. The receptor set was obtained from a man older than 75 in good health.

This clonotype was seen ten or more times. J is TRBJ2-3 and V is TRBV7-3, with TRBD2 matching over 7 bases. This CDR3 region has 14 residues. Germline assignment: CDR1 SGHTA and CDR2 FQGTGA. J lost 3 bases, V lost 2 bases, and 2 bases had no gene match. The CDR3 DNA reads TGTGCCAGCAGCTTAGGGGGGGTGACAGATACGCAGTATTTT. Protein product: CASSLGGVTDTQYF.

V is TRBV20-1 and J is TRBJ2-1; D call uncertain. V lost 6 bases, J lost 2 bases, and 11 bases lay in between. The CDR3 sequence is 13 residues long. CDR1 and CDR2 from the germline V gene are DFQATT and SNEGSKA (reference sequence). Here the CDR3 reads CSAVWSPYNEQFF. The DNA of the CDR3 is TGCAGTGCCGTATGGAGTCCCTACAATGAGCAGTTCTTC.

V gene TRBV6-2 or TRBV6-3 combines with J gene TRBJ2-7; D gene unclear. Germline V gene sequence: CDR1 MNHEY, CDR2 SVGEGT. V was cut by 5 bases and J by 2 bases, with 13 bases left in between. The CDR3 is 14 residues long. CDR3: CASSRQPRAYEQYF. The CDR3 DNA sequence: TGTGCCAGCAGTAGGCAGCCCCGAGCCTACGAGCAGTACTTC.

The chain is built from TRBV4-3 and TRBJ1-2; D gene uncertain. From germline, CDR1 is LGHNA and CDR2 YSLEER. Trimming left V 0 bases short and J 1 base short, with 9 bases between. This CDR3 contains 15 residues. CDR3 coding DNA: TGCGCCAGCAGCCAAGAACGGACGGTTAACTATGGCTACACCTTC. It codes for CASSQERTVNYGYTF.

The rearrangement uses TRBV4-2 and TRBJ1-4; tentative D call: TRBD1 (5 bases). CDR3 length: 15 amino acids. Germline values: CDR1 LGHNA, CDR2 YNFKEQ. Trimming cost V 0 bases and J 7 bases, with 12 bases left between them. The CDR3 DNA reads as TGTGCCAGCAGCCAAGAGAAGGGGACGAGTGAAAAACTGTTTTTT. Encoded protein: CASSQEKGTSEKLFF.

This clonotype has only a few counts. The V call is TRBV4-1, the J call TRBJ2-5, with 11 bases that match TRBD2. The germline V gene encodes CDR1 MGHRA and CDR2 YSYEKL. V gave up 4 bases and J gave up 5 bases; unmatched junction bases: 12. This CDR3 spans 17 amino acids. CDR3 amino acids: CASSPRGSGGAAETQYF. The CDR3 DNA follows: TGCGCCAGCAGCCCCCGAGGTAGCGGGGGGGCCGCGGAGACCCAGTACTTC.

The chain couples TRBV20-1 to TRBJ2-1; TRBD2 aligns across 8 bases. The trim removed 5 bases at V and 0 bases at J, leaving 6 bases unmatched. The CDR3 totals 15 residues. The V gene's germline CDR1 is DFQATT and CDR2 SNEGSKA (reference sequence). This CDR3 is CSALAGQSSYNEQFF. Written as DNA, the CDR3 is TGCAGTGCTTTAGCGGGACAAAGCTCCTACAATGAGCAGTTCTTC.

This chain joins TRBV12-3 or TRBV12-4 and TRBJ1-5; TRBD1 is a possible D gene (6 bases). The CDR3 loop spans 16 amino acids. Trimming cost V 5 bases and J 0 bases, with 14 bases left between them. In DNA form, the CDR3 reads TGTGCCAGCAGTCCCAGGACAGCTAATAGCAATCAGCCCCAGCATTTT. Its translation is CASSPRTANSNQPQHF.

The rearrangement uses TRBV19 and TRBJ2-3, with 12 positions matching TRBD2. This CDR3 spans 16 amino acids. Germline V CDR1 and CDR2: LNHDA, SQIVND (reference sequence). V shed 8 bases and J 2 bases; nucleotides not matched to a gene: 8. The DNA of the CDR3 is TGTGCCAGTCGACTAGCGGGGGCCAGGCCCACAGATACGCAGTATTTT. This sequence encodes CASRLAGARPTDTQYF.

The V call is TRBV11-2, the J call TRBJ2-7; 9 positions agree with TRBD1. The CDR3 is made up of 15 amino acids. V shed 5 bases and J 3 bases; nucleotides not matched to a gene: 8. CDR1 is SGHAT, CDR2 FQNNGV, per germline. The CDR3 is CASSRETGGFYEQYF. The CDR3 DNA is TGTGCCAGCAGCCGCGAGACAGGGGGATTCTACGAGCAGTACTTC.

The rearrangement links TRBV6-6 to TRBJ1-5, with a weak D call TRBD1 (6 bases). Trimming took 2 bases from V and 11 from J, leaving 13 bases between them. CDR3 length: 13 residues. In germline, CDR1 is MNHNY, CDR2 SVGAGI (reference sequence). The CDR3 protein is CASSYPGTQAQHF. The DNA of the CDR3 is TGTGCCAGCAGTTACCCGGGGACACAGGCCCAGCATTTT.